This TCR beta chain was retrieved from a study of cytomegalovirus exposure and HLA in healthy donors. Across the whole study: The 120 validation repertoires were produced on the same platform as the 550 to 700 repertoires of the first cohort. This was reported in a later analysis. General observations from the study: Specific recognition of CMV antigens was confirmed in vitro for a few chains (all CMV-associated). Cytomegalovirus association was assigned to about 180 TCR beta chains.

Concerning this clone itself: Its target is not known.

TCRdb's copy holds only in-frame clones and misses some; the assay was immunoSEQ multiplex PCR. The sample carries fewer than 95,000 clones, approximately 88% recorded once. This CDR3 has 13 amino acids. Trimming cost V 5 bases and J 6 bases, with 14 bases left between them. Looked up from germline, CDR1 is MDHEN and CDR2 is SYDVKM. The donors formed part of the roughly 120-subject validation cohort, distinct from the roughly 700-subject first cohort. This rearrangement joins TRBV28 to TRBJ2-7, with D possibly being TRBD2 (5 bases). The TCR sequence derives from a woman aged 18-30 years in good health and CMV-seropositive. What was sequenced was PBMCs. The CDR3 is CASSPEATLEQYF. For the CDR3, the DNA is TGTGCCAGCAGTCCGGAGGCTACTCTCGAGCAGTACTTC.